A selection of T cell receptor beta chains follows, all from one sample in a study of neurological immune-mediated disorders. MiXCR was run by TCRdb on the 5' RACE reads, yielding one entry per CDR3 protein. This sample has roughly 57,000 distinct CDR3 sequences, with 7.5% to 9.5% found just once. Sequencing was performed on PBMCs. The receptors originated from a middle-aged woman in good health. The CDR3 runs from the conserved cysteine through the conserved F or W. A D gene is named only where the DNA matches it firmly. The size entry is marked missing in some rows and otherwise reads once, few, many or a size class.

J gene: TRBJ2-2; clone size: many; D gene: .; V gene: TRBV5-1; CDR3 DNA: TGCGCCAGCAGCGCCCGACTAGGGACGAACACCGGGGAGCTGTTTTTT; CDR3 protein: CASSARLGTNTGELFF
J gene: TRBJ2-1; clone size: many; D gene: .; V gene: TRBV20-1; CDR3 DNA: TGCAGTGCTCCCGACGGGAGAGGCGGCAATGAGCAGTTCTTC; CDR3 protein: CSAPDGRGGNEQFF
J gene: TRBJ2-1; clone size: .; D gene: TRBD2; V gene: TRBV12-3/TRBV12-4; CDR3 DNA: TGTGCCAGCAGTTTACAACTAGCGGCTTACAATGAGCAGTTCTTC; CDR3 protein: CASSLQLAAYNEQFF
J gene: TRBJ2-2; clone size: many; D gene: .; V gene: TRBV20-1; CDR3 DNA: TGCAGTGCTAGTCCGAGAAACACCGGGGAGCTGTTTTTT; CDR3 protein: CSASPRNTGELFF
J gene: TRBJ1-3; clone size: many; D gene: .; V gene: TRBV4-2; CDR3 DNA: TGTGCCAGCAGCCACCTGGCCCAGAGGCCGTTCCCTGGAAACACCATATATTTT; CDR3 protein: CASSHLAQRPFPGNTIYF
J gene: TRBJ1-1; clone size: many; D gene: TRBD1; V gene: TRBV12-3/TRBV12-4; CDR3 DNA: TGTGCCAGCAGCACGACAGGGGTTACTGAAGCTTTCTTT; CDR3 protein: CASSTTGVTEAFF
J gene: TRBJ2-7; clone size: many; D gene: .; V gene: TRBV15; CDR3 DNA: TGTGCCACCAGCAGAGACTCCGGTCCCTACGAGCAGTACTTC; CDR3 protein: CATSRDSGPYEQYF
J gene: TRBJ2-3; clone size: many; D gene: .; V gene: TRBV27; CDR3 DNA: TGTGCCAGCAAGGGACCCTGGGGGAATACGCAGTATTTT; CDR3 protein: CASKGPWGNTQYF
J gene: TRBJ2-2; clone size: few; D gene: TRBD2; V gene: TRBV15; CDR3 DNA: TGTGCCACCAGCAGAGTTTCTAGCGGGGGGGCTCACACCGGGGAGCTGTTTTTT; CDR3 protein: CATSRVSSGGAHTGELFF
J gene: TRBJ1-4; clone size: many; D gene: .; V gene: TRBV5-1; CDR3 DNA: TGCGCCAGCAGCCCGGGGGTCCAGCACGTGGGTGAAAAACTGTTTTTT; CDR3 protein: CASSPGVQHVGEKLFF
J gene: TRBJ1-1; clone size: many; D gene: .; V gene: TRBV5-1; CDR3 DNA: TGCGCCAGCAGCTTGGACAGGATGGCAAACACTGAAGCTTTCTTT; CDR3 protein: CASSLDRMANTEAFF
J gene: TRBJ2-1; clone size: many; D gene: .; V gene: TRBV29-1; CDR3 DNA: TGCAGCGTTGAGCACTACAATGAGCAGTTCTTC; CDR3 protein: CSVEHYNEQFF
J gene: TRBJ2-5; clone size: many; D gene: .; V gene: TRBV20-1; CDR3 DNA: TGCAGTGCTAGCTCGACAGCAAAAGAGACCCAGTACTTC; CDR3 protein: CSASSTAKETQYF
J gene: TRBJ2-5; clone size: many; D gene: .; V gene: TRBV2; CDR3 DNA: TGTGCCAGCAGTGAAAGGTGGCAGGGAGAGACCCAGTACTTC; CDR3 protein: CASSERWQGETQYF
J gene: TRBJ2-4; clone size: many; D gene: .; V gene: TRBV7-2; CDR3 DNA: TGTGCCAGCAGCTCCTACAAGGACAAAAACATTCAGTACTTC; CDR3 protein: CASSSYKDKNIQYF
J gene: TRBJ2-1; clone size: many; D gene: .; V gene: TRBV12-3/TRBV12-4; CDR3 DNA: TGTGCCAGCAGTTTGATGATTGGGCAGTTCTTC; CDR3 protein: CASSLMIGQFF
J gene: TRBJ1-5; clone size: many; D gene: TRBD1; V gene: TRBV6-6; CDR3 DNA: TGTGCCAGCAGTTTTAGGGGGCACGGTCAGCCCCAGCATTTT; CDR3 protein: CASSFRGHGQPQHF
J gene: TRBJ2-1; clone size: once; D gene: .; V gene: TRBV27; CDR3 DNA: TGTGCCAGCAGTCCGGGGAATCCCCATGAGCAGTTATTC; CDR3 protein: CASSPGNPHEQLF
J gene: TRBJ2-3; clone size: many; D gene: .; V gene: TRBV11-3; CDR3 DNA: TGTGCCAGCAGCTTAGGAGGCGCGAGAGATACGCAGTATTTT; CDR3 protein: CASSLGGARDTQYF
J gene: TRBJ2-1; clone size: many; D gene: TRBD2; V gene: TRBV12-3/TRBV12-4; CDR3 DNA: TGTGCCAGCAGTTTGAGCGGGAGAGCCTACAATGAGCAGTTCTTC; CDR3 protein: CASSLSGRAYNEQFF
J gene: TRBJ1-2; clone size: many; D gene: TRBD1; V gene: TRBV20-1; CDR3 DNA: TGCAGTGCTAGAGATCGGGGACAGTCTCACGGCTACACCTTC; CDR3 protein: CSARDRGQSHGYTF
J gene: TRBJ2-1; clone size: .; D gene: TRBD1; V gene: TRBV29-1; CDR3 DNA: TGCAGCGTTGGACAGGGAACCTACAATGAGCAGTTCTTC; CDR3 protein: CSVGQGTYNEQFF
J gene: TRBJ2-7; clone size: few; D gene: .; V gene: TRBV21-1; CDR3 DNA: TGTGCCAGCAGCAAAGAACACTGGACAGGGGAGCACGAACAGTACTTC; CDR3 protein: CASSKEHWTGEHEQYF
J gene: TRBJ1-2; clone size: many; D gene: TRBD1; V gene: TRBV12-3/TRBV12-4; CDR3 DNA: TGTGCCAGCAGTTTCGGACAGGGGGATAACTATGGCTACACCTTC; CDR3 protein: CASSFGQGDNYGYTF
J gene: TRBJ1-1; clone size: .; D gene: .; V gene: TRBV5-1; CDR3 DNA: TGCGCCAGCAGCTTGGCTGGGTACGGGGCTTTCTTT; CDR3 protein: CASSLAGYGAFF
J gene: TRBJ2-4; clone size: many; D gene: TRBD1; V gene: TRBV5-1; CDR3 DNA: TGCGCCAGCAGCTCAGCCCGGGGACAGGGAAACATTCAGTACTTC; CDR3 protein: CASSSARGQGNIQYF
J gene: TRBJ1-2; clone size: many; D gene: .; V gene: TRBV28; CDR3 DNA: TGTGCCAGCAGTTCCCACCAAGAGTCGGGTGGCTACACCTTC; CDR3 protein: CASSSHQESGGYTF
J gene: TRBJ1-2; clone size: many; D gene: .; V gene: TRBV25-1; CDR3 DNA: TGTGCCAGCAGTGGGACAGCCTATGGCTACACCTTC; CDR3 protein: CASSGTAYGYTF
J gene: TRBJ2-3; clone size: few; D gene: .; V gene: TRBV20-1; CDR3 DNA: TGCAGTGCTCCCCAGGGCACAGATACGCAGTATTTT; CDR3 protein: CSAPQGTDTQYF
J gene: TRBJ2-3; clone size: many; D gene: .; V gene: TRBV20-1; CDR3 DNA: TGCAGTGCTAGTCTGGGGTCAGATACGCAGTATTTT; CDR3 protein: CSASLGSDTQYF
J gene: TRBJ1-2; clone size: few; D gene: .; V gene: TRBV5-5; CDR3 DNA: TGTGCCAGCAGCTTGGGGGAATTGGACTATGGCTACACCTTC; CDR3 protein: CASSLGELDYGYTF
J gene: TRBJ1-4; clone size: many; D gene: .; V gene: TRBV7-9; CDR3 DNA: TGTGCCAGCAGTCCACCGGGGGGAACTAATGAAAAACTGTTTTTT; CDR3 protein: CASSPPGGTNEKLFF
J gene: TRBJ1-1; clone size: many; D gene: .; V gene: TRBV10-3; CDR3 DNA: TGTGCCATCAGAATGACAGGCGCTGGCGCTGAAGCTTTCTTT; CDR3 protein: CAIRMTGAGAEAFF
J gene: TRBJ2-7; clone size: many; D gene: .; V gene: TRBV29-1; CDR3 DNA: TGCAGCGTTGGACTTATGACCGGGTCGGGGGAGCAGTACTTC; CDR3 protein: CSVGLMTGSGEQYF
J gene: TRBJ2-1; clone size: .; D gene: TRBD2; V gene: TRBV4-3; CDR3 DNA: TGCTCCAACAGCCCCCGCCAGGGAGGGTACAATGAGCAGTTCTTC; CDR3 protein: CSNSPRQGGYNEQFF
J gene: TRBJ2-5; clone size: many; D gene: .; V gene: TRBV7-2; CDR3 DNA: TGTGCCAGCACCCTTAGCGCGCCCCCCGGGACCCAGTACTTC; CDR3 protein: CASTLSAPPGTQYF
J gene: TRBJ1-1; clone size: many; D gene: .; V gene: TRBV6-6; CDR3 DNA: TGTGCCAGCACGGCCGAGAACACTGAAGCTTTCTTT; CDR3 protein: CASTAENTEAFF
J gene: TRBJ1-1; clone size: many; D gene: .; V gene: TRBV24-1; CDR3 DNA: TGTGCCACCAGTGATCCGGGGATATCTGAAGCTTTCTTT; CDR3 protein: CATSDPGISEAFF
J gene: TRBJ1-3; clone size: many; D gene: .; V gene: TRBV7-2; CDR3 DNA: TGTGCCAGCAGCTTAGAGGCGCAGGGACCCTCTGGAAACACCATATATTTT; CDR3 protein: CASSLEAQGPSGNTIYF
J gene: TRBJ1-1; clone size: many; D gene: .; V gene: TRBV12-3/TRBV12-4; CDR3 DNA: TGTGCCAGCAGTTTCTCTAACACTGAAGCTTTCTTT; CDR3 protein: CASSFSNTEAFF
J gene: TRBJ2-5; clone size: many; D gene: TRBD2; V gene: TRBV7-2; CDR3 DNA: TGTGCCAGCAGCTACAACCAAGCGGGAGTTGGGGAGACCCAGTACTTC; CDR3 protein: CASSYNQAGVGETQYF
J gene: TRBJ1-1; clone size: many; D gene: .; V gene: TRBV3-1; CDR3 DNA: TGTGCCAGCAGCTCTCAATCGAACACTGAAGCTTTCTTT; CDR3 protein: CASSSQSNTEAFF
J gene: TRBJ1-3; clone size: many; D gene: .; V gene: TRBV6-1; CDR3 DNA: TGTGCCAGCAGAGGAGGGTTTACTGGAAACACCATATATTTT; CDR3 protein: CASRGGFTGNTIYF
J gene: TRBJ1-1; clone size: many; D gene: .; V gene: TRBV18; CDR3 DNA: TGTGCCAGCTCACCCGGAGTTGGCACTGAAGCTTTCTTT; CDR3 protein: CASSPGVGTEAFF
J gene: TRBJ2-5; clone size: many; D gene: TRBD2; V gene: TRBV20-1; CDR3 DNA: TGCAGTGCTAGCTTGACTAGCGGGGAAGAGACCCAGTACTTC; CDR3 protein: CSASLTSGEETQYF